Listed below are T cell receptor beta chains from one sample, sequenced in a study of Ad26.COV2.S vaccination and SARS-CoV-2 variants. Here immunoSEQ multiplex PCR was the method, and the copy in TCRdb shows in-frame clones only, minus some. The repertoire includes around 450,000 clones, about nine tenths of them detected once, and approximately 4.3% sits in the top ten. The sample was peripheral blood, taken in a trial of Ad26.COV2.S vaccine versus placebo. The receptors here all came from a person aged 18 to 65 who received the Ad26.COV2.S COVID-19 vaccine or a placebo. CDR3s leave out the opening cysteine and the closing phenylalanine or tryptophan.

CDR3,J,V
ASSRASGSRHTQY,TRBJ2-3,TRBV11-3
AMGPSGDYEQY,TRBJ2-7,TRBV10-3
ASSYQRGLDTQY,TRBJ2-3,TRBV7-8
ASSQDLGSDTQY,TRBJ2-3,TRBV4-1
ASRRTGLDYGYT,TRBJ1-2,TRBV6-5
ASSANFRGGETQY,TRBJ2-5,TRBV5-6
ASSPRGGTEAF,TRBJ1-1,TRBV5-6
AITGGAAYNEQF,TRBJ2-1,TRBV10-3
ASSYSGDIYEQY,TRBJ2-7,TRBV6-5
ASSRVGLTDTQY,TRBJ2-3,TRBV4-1
ASSRVNPYEQY,TRBJ2-7,TRBV28
ASSSGSGNTGELF,TRBJ2-2,TRBV5-1
SGQGQLNEKLF,TRBJ1-4,TRBV29-1
ASSPRGRSYEQY,TRBJ2-7,TRBV9
ASSLEAARANYGYT,TRBJ1-2,TRBV5-4
ASSFSGSSTDTQY,TRBJ2-3,TRBV5-1
ASSSGLVAGTQY,TRBJ2-3,TRBV27
ASSVMAGGNGYNEQF,TRBJ2-1,TRBV11-2
ASSPPKRDRETPEAF,TRBJ1-1,TRBV21-1
ASSDIGHSSNNEQF,TRBJ2-1,TRBV7-9
ASSLGGSTEAF,TRBJ1-1,TRBV5-1
ASSDTAFNQPQH,TRBJ1-5,TRBV2
ASSSRQGSSYEQY,TRBJ2-7,TRBV5-1
ASGPYYEQY,TRBJ2-7,TRBV27
ASSSRAGGPRNYEQY,TRBJ2-7,TRBV11-2
ATSSLGTKKETQY,TRBJ2-5,TRBV15
ASSMTPEAKQY,TRBJ2-7,TRBV19
ASSPRGQDEQY,TRBJ2-3,TRBV18
ASSDRSFTDTQY,TRBJ2-3,TRBV7-8
ASSYGQGPYEQY,TRBJ2-7,TRBV6-5
ASSQKPSGSYNEQF,TRBJ2-1,TRBV7-6
ASSLGQVYGYT,TRBJ1-2,TRBV7-2
ASRTGDYSPLH,TRBJ1-6,TRBV4-2
ASSVGMGAGGYGYT,TRBJ1-2,TRBV9
ASRRTRSRGDTQY,TRBJ2-3,TRBV6-5
SVDDRGSNYGYT,TRBJ1-2,TRBV29-1
ASNGEGRGGGYT,TRBJ1-2,TRBV6-5
ASSDSSPEAF,TRBJ1-1,TRBV18
ASSPRDRGHNSPLH,TRBJ1-6,TRBV9
ASSYSGTGGWEQY,TRBJ2-7,TRBV6-5
ASSQDYRIMNTEAF,TRBJ1-1,TRBV2
ASSFQGAGEEQY,TRBJ2-7,TRBV7-9
ASSTHRGSGQETQY,TRBJ2-5,TRBV28
ASRQGAWAVAF,TRBJ1-1,TRBV2
ASSAGQVYQPQH,TRBJ1-5,TRBV7-2
ATSRTGRKEEKLF,TRBJ1-4,TRBV15
ASSSSGSEGSQY,TRBJ2-5,TRBV5-4
ASSMPGPIYEQY,TRBJ2-7,TRBV19
ASSQESSSGRYEQY,TRBJ2-7,TRBV3-1/TRBV3-2
ASSFGGRDRFYQETQY,TRBJ2-5,TRBV5-6
ASSSRDRGDTEAF,TRBJ1-1,TRBV19
ASSLNLGQFTDTQY,TRBJ2-3,TRBV5-1
ATPGNLYEQY,TRBJ2-7,TRBV10-3
ASSPRGGIYNEQF,TRBJ2-1,TRBV11-1
ASSLTAGTTEETQY,TRBJ2-5,TRBV28
ASSSLDGGGSSYNEQF,TRBJ2-1,TRBV28
ASSPWTVWSGNTIY,TRBJ1-3,TRBV7-2